A single T cell receptor beta chain is shown here with its context. Trimming cost V 3 bases and J 4 bases; bases outside gene matches: 6. CDR3 size: 16 residues. CDR1 SEHNR and CDR2 FQNEAQ come from the germline V gene (reference sequence). The entry originates in a study of blood T cells in healthy people across ages. Next came a second PCR, run for about 7 to 12 cycles, which used a sample-barcoded 5' primer along with a J-beta primer mix. TCRdb reprocessed the 5' RACE reads with MiXCR, giving one entry per CDR3 protein. This sample has more than 650,000 distinct CDR3 sequences, with about a quarter found just once. Each of the donors had around 9 milliliters of peripheral blood drawn into EDTA-treated Vacutainer tubes. The sample was also reused in another study, on T cells of mothers and their children.

Sequenced: blood. The chain has TRBV7-9 and TRBJ2-2; 9 nucleotides match TRBD2. This TCR was sampled from a boy aged 5-17 years in good health. The DNA for the CDR3 is TGTGCCAGCAGCTTTCCCTGGACTAGCGTCACCGGGGAGCTGTTTTTT. Translation: CASSFPWTSVTGELFF.